A selection of T cell receptor beta chains follows, all from one sample in a study of human T cells and chemical hapten exposure. One entry per CDR3 protein results from TCRdb running MiXCR on the RACE reads. Among tens of thousands of distinct CDR3 sequences, 10% were seen once, and the ten largest hold roughly a quarter. Sequenced here: whole blood, sampled in connection with sensitization to the hapten diphenylcyclopropenone (DPC). These receptors came from a man in his fifties or sixties with alopecia areata. Some clones in this sample may be carry-over from other donors' samples. CDR3s include the opening cysteine and the closing phenylalanine or tryptophan. The D gene is left open where the match is weak. Rows give clone size only sometimes, using once, few, many, or a class for an expanded clone.

D: -; J: TRBJ2-3; size: many; V: TRBV7-9; DNA: TGTGCCAGCAGCTTTTGGTCCGGGCAGGGGAGCACAGATACGCAGTATTTT; CDR3: CASSFWSGQGSTDTQYF
D: -; J: TRBJ2-5; size: many; V: TRBV5-6; DNA: TGTGCCAGCACCACCCCAAAGGAGACCCAGTACTTC; CDR3: CASTTPKETQYF
D: TRBD1; J: TRBJ2-2; size: few; V: TRBV10-3; DNA: TGTGCCATCAGTGAATTAACCGGGACAGGGGTATCTACCGGGGAGCTGTTTTTT; CDR3: CAISELTGTGVSTGELFF
D: -; J: TRBJ2-7; size: -; V: TRBV7-6; DNA: TGTGCCAGCAGCTTGCAGGGCCCAGGCGAGCAGTACTTC; CDR3: CASSLQGPGEQYF
D: TRBD1; J: TRBJ2-1; size: many; V: TRBV12-3/TRBV12-4; DNA: TGTGCCAGCAGAAAACAGGGGTACAATGAGCAGTTCTTC; CDR3: CASRKQGYNEQFF
D: -; J: TRBJ1-5; size: -; V: TRBV29-1; DNA: TGCAGCGTTGTTGCAGGGGACCAGCCCCAGCATTTT; CDR3: CSVVAGDQPQHF
D: -; J: TRBJ2-3; size: -; V: TRBV7-2; DNA: TGTGCCAGCAGCCCCGGATCTCCCCGCACAGATACGCAGTATTTT; CDR3: CASSPGSPRTDTQYF
D: -; J: TRBJ2-4; size: -; V: TRBV5-1; DNA: TGCGCCAGCAGCCCCGGGACAGCCAAAAACATTCAGTACTTC; CDR3: CASSPGTAKNIQYF
D: -; J: TRBJ2-5; size: many; V: TRBV20-1; DNA: TGCAGTGCTAGAGCAGACTCTCAAGAGACCCAGTACTTC; CDR3: CSARADSQETQYF
D: -; J: TRBJ2-2; size: many; V: TRBV7-2; DNA: TGTGCCAGCAGCTTAGCCGGGAACACCGGGGAGCTGTTTTTT; CDR3: CASSLAGNTGELFF
D: -; J: TRBJ2-7; size: -; V: TRBV29-1; DNA: TGCAGCGTTGAAGAGAATGACAGCAAGGAGTACTTC; CDR3: CSVEENDSKEYF
D: -; J: TRBJ2-1; size: many; V: TRBV12-3/TRBV12-4; DNA: TGTGCCAGCAGGCCGGGCCAAGTCCAGAATGAGCAGTTCTTC; CDR3: CASRPGQVQNEQFF
D: -; J: TRBJ2-5; size: many; V: TRBV20-1; DNA: TGCAGTGCCCCGGCAGAGGGGTACCAAGAGACCCAGTACTTC; CDR3: CSAPAEGYQETQYF
D: -; J: TRBJ1-2; size: many; V: TRBV28; DNA: TGTGCCAGCACCCTCACCGGGGCTGGAGCCTGCACCTTC; CDR3: CASTLTGAGACTF
D: -; J: TRBJ1-3; size: many; V: TRBV4-2; DNA: TGTGCCAGCAGCCAAGATCTCTTACCTGGAAACACCATATATTTT; CDR3: CASSQDLLPGNTIYF
D: -; J: TRBJ2-3; size: few; V: TRBV6-2/TRBV6-3; DNA: TGTGCCAGCAGATTCTTCGGGGCCCGAGGCACAGATACGCAGTATTTT; CDR3: CASRFFGARGTDTQYF
D: -; J: TRBJ2-7; size: few; V: TRBV28; DNA: TGTGCCAGCAGTTTATTGGGAGTAAATCCCTACGAGCAGTACTTC; CDR3: CASSLLGVNPYEQYF
D: -; J: TRBJ2-3; size: -; V: TRBV5-1; DNA: TGCGCCAGCAGCTGGGGCGATGGGAGCACAGATACGCAGTATTTT; CDR3: CASSWGDGSTDTQYF
D: TRBD2; J: TRBJ2-4; size: -; V: TRBV7-9; DNA: TGTGCCAGCAGCGGAACGGGACTAGCGGGTAATCCGCACTTC; CDR3: CASSGTGLAGNPHF
D: TRBD1; J: TRBJ1-2; size: -; V: TRBV29-1; DNA: TGCAGCGGGACAGGGATCTATGGCTACACCTTC; CDR3: CSGTGIYGYTF
D: TRBD2; J: TRBJ2-7; size: -; V: TRBV18; DNA: TGTGCCAGCTCACCCGCTAGCGGGAGGGCAAGCGAGCAGTACTTC; CDR3: CASSPASGRASEQYF
D: -; J: TRBJ2-7; size: -; V: TRBV5-1; DNA: TGCGCCAGCAGCTTGTCGGGCTCCGAGCAGTACTTC; CDR3: CASSLSGSEQYF
D: TRBD1; J: TRBJ1-1; size: many; V: TRBV18; DNA: TGTGCCAGCTCACCTCGGACAGGGGGTGCCACTGAAGCTTTCTTT; CDR3: CASSPRTGGATEAFF
D: TRBD1; J: TRBJ1-2; size: -; V: TRBV29-1; DNA: TGCAGCGTTTACTCGACAGGGGCCGGCTACACCTTC; CDR3: CSVYSTGAGYTF
D: TRBD2; J: TRBJ2-1; size: many; V: TRBV20-1; DNA: TGCAGTGCTGATACCCTAGCGGCCCTTTCCTACAATGAGCAGTTCTTC; CDR3: CSADTLAALSYNEQFF
D: TRBD1; J: TRBJ2-1; size: -; V: TRBV5-1; DNA: TGCGCCAGCAGCTTAGGGACAGTCCGAGAGCAGTTCTTC; CDR3: CASSLGTVREQFF
D: -; J: TRBJ1-5; size: many; V: TRBV6-1; DNA: TGTGCCAGCAGTGAGACGGGAGTTCTTTATAGCAATCAGCCCCAGCATTTT; CDR3: CASSETGVLYSNQPQHF
D: -; J: TRBJ1-5; size: few; V: TRBV12-3/TRBV12-4; DNA: TGTGCCAGCAGGCCACAGCTCTATAGCAATCAGCCCCAGCATTTT; CDR3: CASRPQLYSNQPQHF
D: -; J: TRBJ2-1; size: many; V: TRBV27; DNA: TGTGCCAGCAGTCTATACGGGGATGAGCAGTTCTTC; CDR3: CASSLYGDEQFF
D: -; J: TRBJ2-1; size: many; V: TRBV14; DNA: TGTGCCAGCAGCCAAGGGGCGGGATCTCTCTACAATGAGCAGTTCTTC; CDR3: CASSQGAGSLYNEQFF
D: -; J: TRBJ2-3; size: few; V: TRBV3-2; DNA: TGTGCCAGCAGCCAAGATCGCCCCGGACAGGAAGTCACAGATACGCAGTATTTT; CDR3: CASSQDRPGQEVTDTQYF
D: TRBD2; J: TRBJ2-7; size: many; V: TRBV29-1; DNA: TGCAGCGCTGCGGGAGTGGCTAACTCCTACGAGCAGTACTTC; CDR3: CSAAGVANSYEQYF
D: -; J: TRBJ2-5; size: many; V: TRBV29-1; DNA: TGCAGCGTCGCTCTTCAAGGAGGTTTGGGGACCCAGTACTTC; CDR3: CSVALQGGLGTQYF
D: TRBD2; J: TRBJ2-3; size: many; V: TRBV3-1; DNA: TGTGCCAGCAGCCCAGCGGGAGGGCCAGCAGATACGCAGTATTTT; CDR3: CASSPAGGPADTQYF
D: -; J: TRBJ1-1; size: many; V: TRBV20-1; DNA: TGCAGTGCTAGTCCCCAGGAGGGGCACACTGAAGCTTTCTTT; CDR3: CSASPQEGHTEAFF
D: -; J: TRBJ2-1; size: many; V: TRBV18; DNA: TGTGCCAGCTCACCGGCCAGGGACGTCTACAAGGAGCAGTTCTTC; CDR3: CASSPARDVYKEQFF
D: -; J: TRBJ2-7; size: few; V: TRBV4-3; DNA: TGCGCCAGCAGCCAAGTAGGAGGGGCGAATCCCTACGAGCAGTACTTC; CDR3: CASSQVGGANPYEQYF
D: -; J: TRBJ2-5; size: many; V: TRBV7-9; DNA: TGTGCCAGCAGCTTAGGACGGTTAGAAGAGACCCAGTACTTC; CDR3: CASSLGRLEETQYF
D: -; J: TRBJ2-1; size: many; V: TRBV27; DNA: TGTGCCAGCAGGACTAGGAGTCACAATGAGCAGTTCTTC; CDR3: CASRTRSHNEQFF
D: TRBD2; J: TRBJ2-5; size: few; V: TRBV7-8; DNA: TGTGCCAGCAACGATGCCCGGGATAGCGGGAGGGCCAGCGAGACCCAGTACTTC; CDR3: CASNDARDSGRASETQYF
D: -; J: TRBJ2-3; size: few; V: TRBV3-1; DNA: TGTGCCAGCAGCCAACTTCTCAGGAGCACAGATACGCAGTATTTT; CDR3: CASSQLLRSTDTQYF
D: -; J: TRBJ2-5; size: many; V: TRBV6-2/TRBV6-3; DNA: TGTGCCAGCAGTTACCCCGAGGGTGGGTCCCAAGAGACCCAGTACTTC; CDR3: CASSYPEGGSQETQYF
D: -; J: TRBJ2-2; size: many; V: TRBV28; DNA: TGTGCCAGCGGCAGCCACACCGGGGAGCTGTTTTTT; CDR3: CASGSHTGELFF
D: TRBD2; J: TRBJ2-1; size: many; V: TRBV11-3; DNA: TGTGCCAGCAGCTGGACTAGCCTCGGCAATGAGCAGTTCTTC; CDR3: CASSWTSLGNEQFF
D: TRBD2; J: TRBJ2-7; size: few; V: TRBV6-2/TRBV6-3; DNA: TGTGCCAGCAGCCTCACTGGACTAGCGGGATCCTACGAGCAGTACTTC; CDR3: CASSLTGLAGSYEQYF
D: -; J: TRBJ2-2; size: many; V: TRBV7-9; DNA: TGTGCCAGCGCCTCAGGGAGCGGCACCGGGGAGCTGTTTTTT; CDR3: CASASGSGTGELFF
D: TRBD1; J: TRBJ2-1; size: few; V: TRBV20-1; DNA: TGCAGTGCTAGAGATGGGCACAGGGGGTCGTACAATGAGCAGTTCTTC; CDR3: CSARDGHRGSYNEQFF
D: TRBD2; J: TRBJ2-3; size: -; V: TRBV11-2; DNA: TGTGCCAGCAGCTTAGACCGGACTAGCGCAGATACGCAGTATTTT; CDR3: CASSLDRTSADTQYF
D: TRBD2; J: TRBJ2-7; size: many; V: TRBV7-8; DNA: TGTGCCAGCAGCCCTGGGACTAGCTGGGGCGAGCAGTACTTC; CDR3: CASSPGTSWGEQYF
D: -; J: TRBJ1-2; size: few; V: TRBV7-2; DNA: TGTGCCAGCAGCTTGAACCCTAACTATGGCTACACCTTC; CDR3: CASSLNPNYGYTF
D: -; J: TRBJ2-2; size: many; V: TRBV5-1; DNA: TGCGCCAGCAGCTTGGGACAAAACACCGGGGAGCTGTTTTTT; CDR3: CASSLGQNTGELFF
D: TRBD1; J: TRBJ2-5; size: many; V: TRBV2; DNA: TGTGCCAGCAGCAGTTCGAGCAGGGGGTATCAAGAGACCCAGTACTTC; CDR3: CASSSSSRGYQETQYF
D: -; J: TRBJ1-3; size: many; V: TRBV13; DNA: TGTGCCAGCAGCTTATCCTACTCTGGAAACACCATATATTTT; CDR3: CASSLSYSGNTIYF
D: -; J: TRBJ1-5; size: many; V: TRBV4-1; DNA: TGCGCCAGCAGCCACCCGCTGTCCGGCGGGCAGCCCCAGCATTTT; CDR3: CASSHPLSGGQPQHF
D: -; J: TRBJ2-1; size: many; V: TRBV30; DNA: TGTGCCTGGTGTACCGGGAGCTCCTACAATGAGCAGTTCTTC; CDR3: CAWCTGSSYNEQFF
D: -; J: TRBJ2-3; size: -; V: TRBV7-3; DNA: TGTGCCAGCAGCTTAAATATAGCAGGGGGACTAGATACGCAGTATTTT; CDR3: CASSLNIAGGLDTQYF
D: -; J: TRBJ2-5; size: -; V: TRBV20-1; DNA: TGCAGTGCCGCGACTAGGAAGTACCAAGAGACCCAGTACTTC; CDR3: CSAATRKYQETQYF